The clone carrying this T cell receptor beta chain is a singleton in its sample. The CDR3 consists of 17 residues. These data are taken from a study of cytomegalovirus exposure and HLA in healthy donors. The PCR made use of 60 Vbeta and 13 Jbeta primers. Method: immunoSEQ multiplex PCR; TCRdb's copy keeps in-frame clones and lacks some. Of 100,000 to 150,000 clones listed, 60% to 80% are singletons. The chain recombines TRBV21-1 with TRBJ2-7; the D segment call TRBD2 is taken from the table without a DNA check. TRBV21-1 is a pseudogene segment. This receptor was taken from a male donor in good health and CMV-seronegative. The sequenced sample consisted of PBMCs. Here the CDR3 reads CASSNGYRSGSSYEQYF. CDR3 DNA sequence: TGTGCCAGCAGCAATGGGTACCGTAGCGGGAGCTCCTACGAGCAGTACTTC.